The 29 T cell receptor beta chains below all came from one sample that was sequenced in a study of T cells in tumors after PD-1 blockade. The repertoire was sequenced with immunoSEQ multiplex PCR; TCRdb's copy has only in-frame clones and lacks some. The sample gives more than 40,000 clones, approximately 79% of which show up once; around 9.3% is in the top ten. The sample was PBMCs, taken before anti-PD-1 therapy. These receptors were collected from a human donor with advanced basal cell or squamous cell carcinoma (not recorded which).

This clone was seen more than once but under ten times. This chain joins TRBV19 and TRBJ1-1, with D perhaps TRBD1 (5 bases). The CDR3 consists of 14 residues. Per the germline V gene, CDR1 is LNHDA and CDR2 is SQIVND (reference sequence). V lost 6 bases and J lost 0, with 11 bases in between. The CDR3 here is CASRDITMNTEAFF. The CDR3 coding sequence is TGTGCCAGTAGGGACATTACGATGAACACTGAAGCTTTCTTT.

The chain joins TRBV6-2 or TRBV6-3 to TRBJ2-3; the match to TRBD2 covers 7 bases. The germline CDR1 and CDR2 sequences are MNHEY and SVGEGT. The CDR3 consists of 17 residues. J lost 0 bases, V lost 0 bases, and 6 bases had no gene match. The CDR3 nucleotides read TGTGCCAGCAGTTACTCCGGGGCGGGGGAGAGCACAGATACGCAGTATTTT. Its translation is CASSYSGAGESTDTQYF.

The gene calls are TRBV7-9 and TRBJ1-2; the D gene is possibly TRBD1 (5 bases). The germline V gene encodes CDR1 SEHNR and CDR2 FQNEAQ (reference sequence). This CDR3 is 13 amino acids long. V was shortened by 5 bases and J by 3 bases, with 10 bases between the two germline ends. CDR3 in DNA: TGTGCCAGCAGCGGCCAGGGTTACTATGGCTACACCTTC. Protein: CASSGQGYYGYTF.

This chain joins TRBV15 and TRBJ1-1; 10 nucleotides match TRBD1. The CDR3 sequence is 15 residues long. In germline, CDR1 is LNHNV, CDR2 YYDKDF (reference sequence). V shed 2 bases and J 3 bases; nucleotides not matched to a gene: 3. The CDR3 reads CATSRPGTGDTEAFF. The CDR3 DNA sequence: TGTGCCACCAGCAGACCCGGGACAGGGGACACTGAAGCTTTCTTT.

The chain has TRBV7-3 and TRBJ2-5; D may be TRBD2 (5 bases). The CDR3 has 15 residues. The germline gives CDR1 SGHTA, CDR2 FQGTGA. Trimming shortened V by 5 bases and J by 2 bases, and 15 bases separated the two germline ends. The CDR3 sequence is CASSTQTRVQETQYF. The DNA of the CDR3 is TGTGCCAGCAGCACCCAAACTAGGGTACAAGAGACCCAGTACTTC. The full variable domain, its missing parts supplied by reference TRBV7-3 and TRBJ2-5, is GAGVSQTPSNKVTEKGKYVELRCDPISGHTALYWYRQSLGQGPEFLIYFQGTGAADDSGLPNDRFFAVRPEGSVSTLKIQRTERGDSAVYLCASSTQTRVQETQYFGPGTRLLVL.

The chain recombines TRBV28 with TRBJ2-5; D is undetermined. The CDR3 is 11 residues long. Germline lookup yields CDR1 MDHEN and CDR2 SYDVKM. The V and J ends lost 8 bases and 5 bases respectively, with 9 bases between them. CDR3 loop: CASSAMETQYF. As DNA, the CDR3 is TGTGCCAGCTCAGCCATGGAGACCCAGTACTTC.

This clone has a count of ten or more. The chain couples TRBV6-1 to TRBJ1-4; a weak D match, TRBD1 (5 bases). This CDR3 region has 14 residues. Germline V gene sequence: CDR1 MNHNS, CDR2 SASEGT. V gave up 3 bases and J gave up 7 bases, with 12 bases separating them. The CDR3 sequence: CASSDGAGSEKLFF. In DNA, the CDR3 is TGTGCCAGCAGTGACGGGGCCGGTAGTGAAAAACTGTTTTTT.

The V call is TRBV10-1, the J call TRBJ1-1; D is unresolved. Deletions cut 9 bases from V and 4 bases from J, with 15 bases between. This CDR3 comprises 13 residues. CDR1 is WNHNN and CDR2 is SYGVQD in the germline V gene (reference sequence). CDR3 sequence reads: CASQRNFGTEAFF. The CDR3 bases are TGCGCCAGTCAGAGGAATTTTGGCACTGAAGCTTTCTTT.

This clone has a single count. This rearrangement joins TRBV4-1 to TRBJ2-7; 9 positions agree with TRBD2. This CDR3 comprises 16 residues. With 0 bases clipped from V and 2 bases from J, the junction kept 5 bases outside the gene matches. Germline V gene data show CDR1 as MGHRA and CDR2 as YSYEKL. CDR3 coding DNA: TGCGCCAGCAGCCAAGACGGTAGCGGGAGAGCCTACGAGCAGTACTTC. This codes for CASSQDGSGRAYEQYF.

V is TRBV5-4 and J is TRBJ2-7; tentatively, D is TRBD1 (6 bases). The V end was cut by 4 bases, the J end by 6 bases, with 20 bases between. Germline loops: CDR1 SGHNT, CDR2 YYREEE (reference sequence). The CDR3 is made up of 15 amino acids. CDR3 nucleotides: TGTGCCAGCAGCCCGGGCGGCAGGGGATCCGCCGAGCAGTACTTC. This translates into CASSPGGRGSAEQYF.

This clone was recorded only once. J is TRBJ1-1 and V is TRBV7-9; 9 positions match TRBD1. The junction had 8 bases not matched to a gene; V was cut back by 5 bases and J by 4 bases. The CDR3 covers 15 residues. Per the germline V gene, CDR1 is SEHNR and CDR2 is FQNEAQ (reference sequence). As DNA, the CDR3 is TGTGCCAGCAGCGGGATACAGGGGGCTTTCACTGAAGCTTTCTTT. Translation: CASSGIQGAFTEAFF.

CDR3: CASSNLNYGYTF. The CDR3 DNA sequence: TGTGCCAGCAGTAATCTGAACTATGGCTACACCTTC. This chain joins TRBV12-3 or TRBV12-4 and TRBJ1-2; D remains ambiguous. V was shortened by 5 bases and J by 2 bases, with 6 bases between the two germline ends. CDR3 length: 12 amino acids.

The chain couples TRBV3-1 (or the pseudogene TRBV3-2) to TRBJ2-4; the match to TRBD1 covers 7 bases. With 4 bases clipped from V and 1 base from J, the junction kept 4 bases outside the gene matches. CDR1 and CDR2 (germline): LGHDT, YNNKEL (reference sequence). CDR3 length: 15 amino acids. The DNA for the CDR3 is TGTGCCAGCAGCCCGAGGGGGCCTGCCAAAAACATTCAGTACTTC. Translating it yields CASSPRGPAKNIQYF.

V is TRBV6-5 and J is TRBJ2-2; D remains unclear. Between the trimmed V and J ends, which lost 8 bases and 6 bases, there was a span of 16 bases. The germline V gene encodes CDR1 MNHEY and CDR2 SVGAGI. This CDR3 is built from 14 residues. CDR3 bases: TGTGCCAGCTCTTGGGTAGGAAACTCCGGGGAGCTGTTTTTT. Translating gives CASSWVGNSGELFF.

The gene calls are TRBV18 and TRBJ2-2; no reliable D call. The length of the CDR3 is 17 residues. Looked up from germline, CDR1 is KGHSH and CDR2 is LQKENI. The germline V and J ends were trimmed by 3 bases and 0 bases, with 14 bases remaining between them. CDR3 loop: CASSPFYRPSNTGELFF. The CDR3 nucleotides are TGTGCCAGCTCACCCTTTTATCGGCCTTCGAACACCGGGGAGCTGTTTTTT. The whole variable domain, filled in from reference TRBV18 and TRBJ2-2, reads NAGVMQNPRHLVRRRGQEARLRCSPMKGHSHVYWYRQLPEEGLKFMVYLQKENIIDESGMPKERFSAEFPKEGPSILRIQQVVRGDSAAYFCASSPFYRPSNTGELFFGEGSRLTVL.

The chain carries TRBV10-3 and TRBJ2-5, with D perhaps matching TRBD1 (6 bases). The germline CDR1 and CDR2 sequences are ENHRY and SYGVKD. This CDR3 spans 13 amino acids. V gave up 10 bases and J gave up 2 bases, with 14 bases separating them. CDR3 nucleotides: TGTGCCAGCCTCCGGGACACGCAAGAGACCCAGTACTTC. This translates into CASLRDTQETQYF.

This clone was picked up a small number of times. The rearrangement uses TRBV29-1 and TRBJ1-4, with 8 nucleotides matching TRBD1. With 5 bases clipped from V and 4 bases from J, the junction kept 3 bases outside the gene matches. CDR1 and CDR2 from the germline V gene are SQVTM and ANQGSEA. This CDR3 region has 13 residues. CDR3 sequence reads: CSVRTGYNEKLFF. The DNA of the CDR3 is TGCAGCGTTAGGACAGGGTATAATGAAAAACTGTTTTTT.

The chain combines TRBV27 with TRBJ2-3, with TRBD2 matching 7 bases. Losses at the gene ends were 4 bases for V and 2 bases for J; bases not matched to a gene: 9. Looked up from germline, CDR1 is MNHEY and CDR2 is SMNVEV (reference sequence). The CDR3 consists of 16 residues. The CDR3 region has the DNA TGTGCCAGCAGTTCGGGATTGGCGGGGGACACAGATACGCAGTATTTT. Protein sequence: CASSSGLAGDTDTQYF.

The rearrangement links TRBV6-5 to TRBJ2-3; 8 bases are a match to TRBD1. In germline, CDR1 is MNHEY, CDR2 SVGAGI. The CDR3 length is 14 residues. V was clipped by 6 bases and J by 5 bases; unmatched bases: 7. Here the CDR3 DNA reads TGTGCCAGCAGAACAGGGGGGCAAGGAGATACGCAGTATTTT. Translating it yields CASRTGGQGDTQYF.

This chain uses TRBV15 with TRBJ2-7, with 9 bases fitting TRBD2. There are 14 residues in the CDR3. Germline CDR1 and CDR2: LNHNV and YYDKDF (reference sequence). The V and J ends lost 0 bases and 7 bases, in that order; junction bases with no gene match: 4. CDR3 sequence: CATSRDRTSEEQYF. The CDR3 region has the DNA TGTGCCACCAGCAGAGATCGGACTAGCGAAGAGCAGTACTTC. Using reference TRBV15 and TRBJ2-7 for the parts outside the CDR3, the full variable domain is DAMVIQNPRYQVTQFGKPVTLSCSQTLNHNVMYWYQQKSSQAPKLLFHYYDKDFNNEADTPDNFQSRRPNTSFCFLDIRSPGLGDTAMYLCATSRDRTSEEQYFGPGTRLTVT.

The chain uses TRBV2 and TRBJ1-3, with 7 bases fitting TRBD1. Unmatched junction bases numbered 5, after V lost 5 bases and J lost 4 bases. The V gene's germline CDR1 is SNHLY and CDR2 FYNNEI. The CDR3 extends over 14 amino acids. CDR3 in amino acids: CASSLSGQGNTIYF. The CDR3 region has the DNA TGTGCCAGCAGTCTATCGGGACAGGGAAACACCATATATTTT.

This chain links TRBV21-1 with TRBJ2-7; TRBD2 is the table's D call and was not checked against the DNA. TRBV21-1 is labeled a pseudogene. The CDR3 is 18 residues long. CDR3 in DNA: TGTGCCAGCAGCCTAAGGGAGACATTCGACCTACATTCTCGGGAGCAGTACTTC. Translated, it gives CASSLRETFDLHSREQYF.

This chain uses TRBV5-4 with TRBJ2-1; TRBD1 matches 8 bases. The V segment lost 3 bases and the J segment 3 bases; nucleotides outside the gene matches: 5. The CDR3 sequence is 15 residues long. Looked up from germline, CDR1 is SGHNT and CDR2 is YYREEE (reference sequence). The DNA of the CDR3 is TGTGCCAGCAGCTGGGACAGGACAAACTACAATGAGCAGTTCTTC. Protein product: CASSWDRTNYNEQFF.

The chain carries TRBV2 and TRBJ2-3, with unresolved D. Trimming pared 4 bases from V and 0 bases from J, leaving 2 bases between. The CDR3 has 12 residues. From germline, CDR1 is SNHLY and CDR2 FYNNEI. CDR3 amino acids: CASSVSTDTQYF. The CDR3 DNA follows: TGTGCCAGCAGTGTTAGCACAGATACGCAGTATTTT.

This sequence joins TRBV6-5 and TRBJ1-2; no firm D call. The germline V gene has CDR1 MNHEY and CDR2 SVGAGI. Trimming shortened V by 0 bases and J by 2 bases, and 7 bases separated the two germline ends. This CDR3 has 14 residues. The chain's CDR3 is CASSYSPGNYGYTF. CDR3 coding DNA: TGTGCCAGCAGTTACTCGCCCGGGAACTATGGCTACACCTTC.

The chain recombines TRBV28 with TRBJ1-1, with no clear D. Looked up from germline, CDR1 is MDHEN and CDR2 is SYDVKM. V was trimmed by 6 bases and J by 0 bases, leaving 5 bases between them. The CDR3 sequence is 12 residues long. This CDR3 reads CASRRLNTEAFF. DNA for the CDR3: TGTGCCAGCAGGAGGCTGAACACTGAAGCTTTCTTT.

V usage is TRBV9 and J usage is TRBJ1-5; TRBD1 might be the D (5 bases). Trimming shortened V by 2 bases and J by 0 bases, and 9 bases separated the two germline ends. This CDR3 comprises 15 residues. The germline V gene has CDR1 SGDLS and CDR2 YYNGEE. DNA of the CDR3: TGTGCCAGCAGCGTTCAGGGTAATAGCAATCAGCCCCAGCATTTT. Translation: CASSVQGNSNQPQHF.

The chain couples TRBV28 to TRBJ2-1; D perhaps matches TRBD2 (6 bases). The CDR3 contains 15 residues. The V end was cut by 3 bases, the J end by 2 bases, with 11 bases between. Germline assignment: CDR1 MDHEN and CDR2 SYDVKM. The CDR3 nucleotides are TGTGCCAGCAGTTTGGGTCTAGCGACCTACAATGAGCAGTTCTTC. Translation gives CASSLGLATYNEQFF.

V and J are TRBV25-1 and TRBJ2-5, with a possible D match to TRBD1 (6 bases). Germline assignment: CDR1 MGHDK and CDR2 SYGVNS. CDR3 length: 14 amino acids. V shed 2 bases and J shed 6 bases, with 13 bases lying between them. The CDR3 sequence: CASSEAGTTKTQYF. In DNA form, the CDR3 reads TGTGCCAGCAGTGAAGCCGGGACAACAAAGACCCAGTACTTC. Drawing the rest from reference TRBV25-1 and TRBJ2-5, the complete variable domain is EADIYQTPRYLVIGTGKKITLECSQTMGHDKMYWYQQDPGMELHLIHYSYGVNSTEKGDLSSESTVSRIRTEHFPLTLESARPSHTSQYLCASSEAGTTKTQYFGPGTRLLVL.